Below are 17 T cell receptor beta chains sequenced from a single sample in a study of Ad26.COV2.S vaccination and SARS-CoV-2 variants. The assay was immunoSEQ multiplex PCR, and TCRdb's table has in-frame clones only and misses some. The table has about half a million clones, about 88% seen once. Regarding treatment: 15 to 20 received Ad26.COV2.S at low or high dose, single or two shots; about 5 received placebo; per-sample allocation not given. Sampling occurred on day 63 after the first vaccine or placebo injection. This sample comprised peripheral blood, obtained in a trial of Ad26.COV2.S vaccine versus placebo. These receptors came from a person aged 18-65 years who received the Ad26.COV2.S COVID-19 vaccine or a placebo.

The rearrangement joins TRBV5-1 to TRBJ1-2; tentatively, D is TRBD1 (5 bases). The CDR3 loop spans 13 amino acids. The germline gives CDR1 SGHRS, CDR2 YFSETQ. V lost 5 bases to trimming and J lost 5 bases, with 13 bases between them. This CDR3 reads CASSSTGRYGYTF. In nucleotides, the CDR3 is TGCGCCAGCAGTAGCACGGGACGTTATGGCTACACCTTC.

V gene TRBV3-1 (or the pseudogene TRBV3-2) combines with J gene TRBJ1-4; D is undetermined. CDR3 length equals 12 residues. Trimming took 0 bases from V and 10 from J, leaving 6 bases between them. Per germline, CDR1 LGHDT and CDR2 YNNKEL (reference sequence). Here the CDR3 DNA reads TGTGCCAGCAGCCAAGAGGTTGGAAAACTGTTTTTT. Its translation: CASSQEVGKLFF.

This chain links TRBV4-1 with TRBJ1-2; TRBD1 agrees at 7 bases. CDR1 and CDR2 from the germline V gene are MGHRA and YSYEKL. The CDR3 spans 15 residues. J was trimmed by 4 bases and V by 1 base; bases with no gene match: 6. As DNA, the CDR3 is TGCGCCAGCAGCCAAGGTACAGGGGTTTTCTATGGCTACACCTTC. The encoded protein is CASSQGTGVFYGYTF.

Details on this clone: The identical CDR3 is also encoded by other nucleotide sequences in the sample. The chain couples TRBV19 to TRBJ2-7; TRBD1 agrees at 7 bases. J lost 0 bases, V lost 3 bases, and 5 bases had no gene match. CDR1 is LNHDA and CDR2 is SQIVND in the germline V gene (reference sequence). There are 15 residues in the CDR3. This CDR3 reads CASSMGRGSSYEQYF. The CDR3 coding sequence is TGTGCCAGTAGTATGGGCAGGGGGAGCTCCTACGAGCAGTACTTC.

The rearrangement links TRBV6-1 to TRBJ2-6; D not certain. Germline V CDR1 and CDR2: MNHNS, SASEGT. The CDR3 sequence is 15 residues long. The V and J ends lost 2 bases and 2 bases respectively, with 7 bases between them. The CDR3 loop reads CASSERRTGANVLTF. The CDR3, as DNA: TGTGCCAGCAGTGAACGGCGGACTGGGGCCAACGTCCTGACTTTC.

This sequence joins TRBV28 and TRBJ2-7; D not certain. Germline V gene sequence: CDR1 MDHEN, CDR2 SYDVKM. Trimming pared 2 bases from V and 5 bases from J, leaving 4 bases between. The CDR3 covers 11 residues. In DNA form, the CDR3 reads TGTGCCAGCAGTTTAGTACACGAGCAGTACTTC. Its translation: CASSLVHEQYF.

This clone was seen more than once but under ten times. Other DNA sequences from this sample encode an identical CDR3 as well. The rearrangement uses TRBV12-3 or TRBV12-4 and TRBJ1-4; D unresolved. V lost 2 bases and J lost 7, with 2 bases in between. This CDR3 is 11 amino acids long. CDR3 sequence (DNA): TGTGCCAGCAGTTTAACTGAAAAACTGTTTTTT. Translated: CASSLTEKLFF.

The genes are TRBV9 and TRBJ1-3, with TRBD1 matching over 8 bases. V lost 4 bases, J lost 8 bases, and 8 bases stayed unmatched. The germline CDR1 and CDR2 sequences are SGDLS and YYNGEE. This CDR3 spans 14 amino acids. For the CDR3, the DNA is TGTGCCAGCAGCAAAACGGACAGGGTTGACACCATATATTTT. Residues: CASSKTDRVDTIYF.

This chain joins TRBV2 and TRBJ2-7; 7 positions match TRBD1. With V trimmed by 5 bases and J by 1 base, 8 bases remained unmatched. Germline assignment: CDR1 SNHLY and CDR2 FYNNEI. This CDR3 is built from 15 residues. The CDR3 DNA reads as TGTGCCAGCAGTACCCAAGGGGGCGCTTCCTACGAGCAGTACTTC. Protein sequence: CASSTQGGASYEQYF.

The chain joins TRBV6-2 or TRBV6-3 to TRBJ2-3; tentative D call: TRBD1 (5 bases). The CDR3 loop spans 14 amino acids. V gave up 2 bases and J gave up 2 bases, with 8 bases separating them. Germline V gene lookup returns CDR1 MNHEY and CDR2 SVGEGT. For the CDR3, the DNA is TGTGCCAGCAGTTACGGGGCACACACAGATACGCAGTATTTT. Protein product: CASSYGAHTDTQYF.

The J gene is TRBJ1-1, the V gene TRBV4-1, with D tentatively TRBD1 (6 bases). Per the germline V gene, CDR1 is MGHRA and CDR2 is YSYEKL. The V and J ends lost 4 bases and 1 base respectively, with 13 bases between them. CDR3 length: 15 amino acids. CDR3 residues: CASSLRGDTNTEAFF. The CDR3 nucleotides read TGCGCCAGCAGCCTTAGAGGGGACACGAACACTGAAGCTTTCTTT.

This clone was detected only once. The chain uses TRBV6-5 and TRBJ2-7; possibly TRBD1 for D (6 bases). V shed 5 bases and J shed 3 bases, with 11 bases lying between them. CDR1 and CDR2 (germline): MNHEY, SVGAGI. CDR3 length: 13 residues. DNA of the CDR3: TGTGCCAGCAGTAGAGGGGGTTTCTACGAGCAGTACTTC. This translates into CASSRGGFYEQYF.

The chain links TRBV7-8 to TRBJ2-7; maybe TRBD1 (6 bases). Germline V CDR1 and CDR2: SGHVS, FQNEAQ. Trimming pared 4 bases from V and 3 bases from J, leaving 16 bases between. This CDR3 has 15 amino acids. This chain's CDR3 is CASSSAYTGNYEQYF. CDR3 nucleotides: TGTGCCAGCAGCTCGGCGTATACAGGGAACTACGAGCAGTACTTC.

The CDR3 coding sequence is TGTGCCAGCAGTGAATTCCTTAGCGGGAGGGCCCTGACCTACGAGCAGTACTTC. The encoded protein is CASSEFLSGRALTYEQYF. The chain joins TRBV6-1 to TRBJ2-7; the match to TRBD2 covers 11 bases. Germline V gene data show CDR1 as MNHNS and CDR2 as SASEGT. This CDR3 is built from 18 residues. V gave up 2 bases and J gave up 2 bases; unmatched junction bases: 11.

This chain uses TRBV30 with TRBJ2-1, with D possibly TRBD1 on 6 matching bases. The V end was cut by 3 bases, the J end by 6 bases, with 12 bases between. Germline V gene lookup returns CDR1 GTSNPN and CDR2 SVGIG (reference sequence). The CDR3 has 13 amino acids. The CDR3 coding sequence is TGTGCCTGGAGACAGGGTCTCGGCAATGAGCAGTTCTTC. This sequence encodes CAWRQGLGNEQFF.

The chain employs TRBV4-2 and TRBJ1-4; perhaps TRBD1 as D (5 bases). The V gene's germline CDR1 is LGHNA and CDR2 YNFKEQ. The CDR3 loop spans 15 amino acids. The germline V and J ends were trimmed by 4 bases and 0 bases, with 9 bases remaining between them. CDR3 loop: CASSPTDATNEKLFF. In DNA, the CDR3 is TGTGCCAGCAGCCCGACAGATGCAACTAATGAAAAACTGTTTTTT.

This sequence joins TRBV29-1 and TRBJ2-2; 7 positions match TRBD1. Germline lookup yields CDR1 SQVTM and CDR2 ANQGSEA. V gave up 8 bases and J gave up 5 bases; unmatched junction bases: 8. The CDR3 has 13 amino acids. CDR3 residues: CSSRDSLTGELFF. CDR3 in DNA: TGCAGCTCAAGGGACAGTCTAACCGGGGAGCTGTTTTTT.